This TCR beta chain came from a study of human T cells and chemical hapten exposure. V shed 7 bases and J 5 bases; nucleotides not matched to a gene: 8. The CDR3 consists of 12 residues. Germline CDR1 is DFQATT and CDR2 is SNEGSKA (reference sequence). This clonotype has ten or more counts. Sample time point: patch test 1, 2 weeks after DPC sensitization. Treatment given: therapeutic diphenylcyclopropenone sensitization with weekly scalp DPC. TCRdb itself ran the RACE reads through MiXCR, one entry per CDR3 protein. The table has about 60,000 distinct CDR3 sequences, 7.5% to 10% seen once. The V call is TRBV20-1, the J call TRBJ2-7, with 7 nucleotides matching TRBD1. The sequence derives from a woman in her thirties or forties with alopecia areata. Some clones in this sample may be carry-over from other donors' samples. Sample: whole blood, taken in connection with sensitization to the hapten diphenylcyclopropenone (DPC). The CDR3 sequence: CSVGQAENEQYF. CDR3 bases: TGCAGTGTTGGACAGGCGGAAAACGAGCAGTACTTC.